This T cell receptor (beta chain) emerged from a study of T cell repertoires in cytomegalovirus infection. From the reads, TCRdb called clonotypes with MiXCR, one entry per CDR3 protein. The sample has approximately 990,000 distinct CDR3 sequences; about a third are singletons. This clonotype was seen more than once but under ten times. Antigen unknown. This CDR3 is built from 15 residues. Germline CDR1 and CDR2: SGHVS and FNYEAQ. Trimming left V 0 bases short and J 3 bases short, with 11 bases between. Study-wide results and limits: Within the response measured ex vivo, HLA-C-restricted CMV-specific TCR beta clonotypes were dominant.

V usage is TRBV7-6 and J usage is TRBJ1-1; possibly TRBD1 for D (5 bases). The receptor comes from a human donor in good health (CMV status not recorded). Some clones in this sample may be carry-over from other donors' samples. The sample in question was cultured CD8+ T cells from PBMCs, obtained from culture after CMV antigen stimulation. The CDR3 DNA reads as TGTGCCAGCAGCTTAGCGGGGAGGGGTCACACTGAAGCTTTCTTT. It translates to CASSLAGRGHTEAFF.